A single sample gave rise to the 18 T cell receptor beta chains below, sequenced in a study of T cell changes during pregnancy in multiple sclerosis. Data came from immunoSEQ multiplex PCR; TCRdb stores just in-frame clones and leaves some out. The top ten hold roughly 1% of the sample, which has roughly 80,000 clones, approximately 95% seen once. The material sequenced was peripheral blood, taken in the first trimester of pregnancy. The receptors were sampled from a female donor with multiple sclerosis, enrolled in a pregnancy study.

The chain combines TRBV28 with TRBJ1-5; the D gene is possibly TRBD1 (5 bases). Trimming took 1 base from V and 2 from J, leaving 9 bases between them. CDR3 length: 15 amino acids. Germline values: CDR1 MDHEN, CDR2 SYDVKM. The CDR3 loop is CASSLSGMGNQPQHF. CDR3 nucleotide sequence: TGTGCCAGCAGTTTATCAGGGATGGGCAATCAGCCCCAGCATTTT.

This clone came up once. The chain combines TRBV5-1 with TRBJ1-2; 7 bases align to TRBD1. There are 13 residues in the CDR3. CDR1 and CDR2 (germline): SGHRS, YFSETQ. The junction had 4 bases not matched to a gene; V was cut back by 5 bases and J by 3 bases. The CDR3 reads CASSITGDYGYTF. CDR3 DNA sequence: TGCGCCAGCAGTATTACAGGGGACTATGGCTACACCTTC.

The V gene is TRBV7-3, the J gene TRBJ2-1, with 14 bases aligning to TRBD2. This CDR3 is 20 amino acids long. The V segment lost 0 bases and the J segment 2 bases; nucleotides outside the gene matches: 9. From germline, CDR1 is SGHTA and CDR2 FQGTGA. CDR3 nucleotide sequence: TGTGCCAGCAGCTTAACAGGGGGGACTAGCGGGAGACGGACCTACAATGAGCAGTTCTTC. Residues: CASSLTGGTSGRRTYNEQFF.

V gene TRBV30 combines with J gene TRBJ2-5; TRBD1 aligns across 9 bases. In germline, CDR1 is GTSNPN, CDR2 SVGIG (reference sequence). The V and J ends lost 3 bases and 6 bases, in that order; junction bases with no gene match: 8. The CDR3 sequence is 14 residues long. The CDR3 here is CAWRDHRGPKTQYF. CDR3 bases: TGTGCCTGGAGGGACCACAGGGGGCCCAAGACCCAGTACTTC.

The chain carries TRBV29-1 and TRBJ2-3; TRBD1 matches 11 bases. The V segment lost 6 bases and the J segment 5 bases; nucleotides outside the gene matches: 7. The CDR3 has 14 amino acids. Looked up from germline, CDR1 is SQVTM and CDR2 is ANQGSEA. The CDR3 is CSVSRTGGEDTQYF. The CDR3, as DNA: TGCAGCGTATCTCGGACAGGGGGCGAAGATACGCAGTATTTT.

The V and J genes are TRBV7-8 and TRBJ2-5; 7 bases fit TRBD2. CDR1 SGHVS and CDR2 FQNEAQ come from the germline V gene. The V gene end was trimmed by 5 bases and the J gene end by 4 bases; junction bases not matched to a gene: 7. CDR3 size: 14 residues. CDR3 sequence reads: CASSRRDYGETQYF. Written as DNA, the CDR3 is TGTGCCAGCAGCCGCCGGGACTACGGAGAGACCCAGTACTTC.

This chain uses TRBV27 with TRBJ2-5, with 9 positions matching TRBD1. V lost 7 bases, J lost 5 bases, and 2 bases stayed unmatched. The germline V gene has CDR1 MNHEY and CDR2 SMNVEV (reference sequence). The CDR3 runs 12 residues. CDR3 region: CASTDRGETQYF. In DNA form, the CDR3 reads TGTGCCAGCACCGACAGGGGGGAGACCCAGTACTTC.

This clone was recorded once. The CDR3 sequence: CASSPAGTGYDYGYTF. Written as DNA, the CDR3 is TGCGCCAGCAGCCCGGCCGGGACAGGGTATGACTATGGCTACACCTTC. The rearrangement uses TRBV5-1 and TRBJ1-2; 9 bases map to TRBD1. The germline CDR1 and CDR2 sequences are SGHRS and YFSETQ. The CDR3 totals 16 residues. V trimming: 4 bases; J trimming: 3 bases; junction bases outside the gene matches: 10.

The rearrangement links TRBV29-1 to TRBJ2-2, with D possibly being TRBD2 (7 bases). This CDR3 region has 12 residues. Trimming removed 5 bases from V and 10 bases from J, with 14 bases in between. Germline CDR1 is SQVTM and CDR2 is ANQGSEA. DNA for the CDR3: TGCAGCGTTTCAGGGGAGGGGAAGGAGCTGTTTTTT. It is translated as CSVSGEGKELFF.

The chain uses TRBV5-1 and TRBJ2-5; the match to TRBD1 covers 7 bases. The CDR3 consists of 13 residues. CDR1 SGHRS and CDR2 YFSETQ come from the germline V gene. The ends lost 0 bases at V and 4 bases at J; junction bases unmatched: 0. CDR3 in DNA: TGCGCCAGCAGCTTGGGGACAGGAGAGACCCAGTACTTC. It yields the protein CASSLGTGETQYF.

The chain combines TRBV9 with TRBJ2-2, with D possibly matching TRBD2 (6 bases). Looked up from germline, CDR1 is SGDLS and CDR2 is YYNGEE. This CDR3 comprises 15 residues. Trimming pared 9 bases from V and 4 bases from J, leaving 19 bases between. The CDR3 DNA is TGTGCCATTCCCCGGCGGAGGGAACCCACCGGGGAGCTGTTTTTT. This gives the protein CAIPRRREPTGELFF.

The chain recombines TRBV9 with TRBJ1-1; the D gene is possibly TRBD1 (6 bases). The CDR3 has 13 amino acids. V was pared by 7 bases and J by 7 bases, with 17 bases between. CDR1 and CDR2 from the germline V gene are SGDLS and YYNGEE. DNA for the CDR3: TGTGCCAGCTCCTTAGAGAGGACAGATGAAGCTTTCTTT. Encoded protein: CASSLERTDEAFF.

The CDR3 DNA sequence: TGTGCCAGCAGCCCTCGCTTAGTCGGGGGGAACTATGGCTACACCTTC. It translates to CASSPRLVGGNYGYTF. The V call is TRBV7-9, the J call TRBJ1-2; maybe TRBD1 (5 bases). Trimming pared 5 bases from V and 2 bases from J, leaving 18 bases between. Germline lookup yields CDR1 SEHNR and CDR2 FQNEAQ (reference sequence). CDR3 length equals 16 residues.

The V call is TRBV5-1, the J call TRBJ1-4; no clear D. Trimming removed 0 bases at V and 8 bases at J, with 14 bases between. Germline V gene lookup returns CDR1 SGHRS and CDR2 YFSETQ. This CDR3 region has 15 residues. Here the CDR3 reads CASSLAGGPGEKLFF. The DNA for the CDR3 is TGCGCCAGCAGCTTGGCCGGCGGGCCAGGCGAAAAACTGTTTTTT. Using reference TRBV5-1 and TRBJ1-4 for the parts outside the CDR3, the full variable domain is KAGVTQTPRYLIKTRGQQVTLSCSPISGHRSVSWYQQTPGQGLQFLFEYFSETQRNKGNFPGRFSGRQFSNSRSEMNVSTLELGDSALYLCASSLAGGPGEKLFFGSGTQLSVL.

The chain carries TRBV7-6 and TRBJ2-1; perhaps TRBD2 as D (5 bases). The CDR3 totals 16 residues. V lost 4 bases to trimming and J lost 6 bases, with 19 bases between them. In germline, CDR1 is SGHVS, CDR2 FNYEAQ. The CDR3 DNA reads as TGTGCCAGCAGCTCTTGGGAGTTGGGAAGGATCAATGAGCAGTTCTTC. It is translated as CASSSWELGRINEQFF.

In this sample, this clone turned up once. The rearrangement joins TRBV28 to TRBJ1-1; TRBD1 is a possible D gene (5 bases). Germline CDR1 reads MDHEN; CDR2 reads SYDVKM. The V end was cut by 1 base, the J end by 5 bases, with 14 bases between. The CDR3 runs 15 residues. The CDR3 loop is CASSLFLSGKTEAFF. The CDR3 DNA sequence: TGTGCCAGCAGTTTATTCCTCTCAGGGAAGACTGAAGCTTTCTTT. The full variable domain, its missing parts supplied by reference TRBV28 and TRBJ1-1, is DVKVTQSSRYLVKRTGEKVFLECVQDMDHENMFWYRQDPGLGLRLIYFSYDVKMKEKGDIPEGYSVSREKKERFSLILESASTNQTSMYLCASSLFLSGKTEAFFGQGTRLTVV.

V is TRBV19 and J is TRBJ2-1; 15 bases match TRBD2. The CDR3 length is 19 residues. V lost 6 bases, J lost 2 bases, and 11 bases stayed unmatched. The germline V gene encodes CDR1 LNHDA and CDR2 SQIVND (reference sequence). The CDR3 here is CASSSWGLAGGATYNEQFF. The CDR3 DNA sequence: TGTGCCAGTAGCTCATGGGGACTAGCGGGAGGTGCCACCTACAATGAGCAGTTCTTC.

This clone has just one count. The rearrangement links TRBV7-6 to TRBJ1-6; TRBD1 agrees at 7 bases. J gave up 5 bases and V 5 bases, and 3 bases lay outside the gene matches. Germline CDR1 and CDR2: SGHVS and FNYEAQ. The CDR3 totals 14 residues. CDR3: CASSPQGDNSPLHF. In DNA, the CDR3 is TGTGCCAGCAGCCCCCAGGGGGATAATTCACCCCTCCACTTT. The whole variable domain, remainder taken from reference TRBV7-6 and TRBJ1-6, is GAGVSQSPRYKVTKRGQDVALRCDPISGHVSLYWYRQALGQGPEFLTYFNYEAQQDKSGLPNDRFSAERPEGSISTLTIQRTEQRDSAMYRCASSPQGDNSPLHFGNGTRLTVT.